Listed below are T cell receptor beta chains from one sample, sequenced in a study of cytomegalovirus exposure and HLA in healthy donors. Some clones are missing from TCRdb's copy, which holds only in-frame ones; the method was immunoSEQ multiplex PCR. The table records 150,000 to 200,000 clones, 80% to 90% of them present only once. The sample comprised PBMCs. The receptors shown here come from a man aged 18 to 30 in good health and CMV-seropositive. The CDR3 runs from the conserved cysteine through the conserved F or W. D genes are given only for firm matches. Clone size is stated in some rows and not others, as once, few, many or a class when expanded.

v_gene	d_gene	abundance	j_gene	CDR3nt	CDR3aa
TRBV29-1	.	.	TRBJ1-2	TGCAGCGCCGGACAACAACCAAACTATGGCTACACCTTC	CSAGQQPNYGYTF
TRBV9	TRBD2	.	TRBJ2-7	TGTGCCAGCAGCGTAGGCCCAGCGGGGACCTACGAGCAGTACTTC	CASSVGPAGTYEQYF
TRBV5-5	.	.	TRBJ1-5	TGTGCCAGCAGCTTGAGGTCAGGGGCCCAGCCCCAGCATTTT	CASSLRSGAQPQHF
TRBV5-1	TRBD1	.	TRBJ1-6	TGCGCCAGCAGCTTACCGGGACAGCACTATAATTCACCCCTCCACTTT	CASSLPGQHYNSPLHF
TRBV27	.	.	TRBJ1-4	TGTGCCAGCAGCGAGGGTGGTGAAAAACTGTTTTTT	CASSEGGEKLFF
TRBV7-6	TRBD2	.	TRBJ2-3	TGTGCCAGCAGCTTAGGTAGCGGGGGAAGCACAGATACGCAGTATTTT	CASSLGSGGSTDTQYF
TRBV15	.	.	TRBJ1-2	TGTGCCACCAGCACCGGGGGCTATGGCTACACCTTC	CATSTGGYGYTF
TRBV7-9	TRBD2	.	TRBJ2-7	TGTGCCAGCAGCCCATTGGGGGGGTACGAGCAGTACTTC	CASSPLGGYEQYF
TRBV5-4	.	.	TRBJ1-1	TGTGCCAGCAGCCCCGGAGACAGGAACACTGAAGCTTTCTTT	CASSPGDRNTEAFF
TRBV15	TRBD1	.	TRBJ2-1	TGTGCCACCAGCGGACAGGGGGCTTACAATGAGCAGTTCTTC	CATSGQGAYNEQFF
TRBV5-4	.	.	TRBJ2-7	TGTGCCAGCAGCTTGGGCGGGACCTACGAGCAGTACTTC	CASSLGGTYEQYF
TRBV29-1	TRBD2	few	TRBJ2-3	TGCAGCGTTGAGGAGCGGGGGGGAGATACGCAGTATTTT	CSVEERGGDTQYF
TRBV5-1	TRBD1	.	TRBJ1-1	TGCGCCAGCAGCTTGGAGGGAGGAGACAGGGTGGCCACTGAAGCTTTCTTT	CASSLEGGDRVATEAFF
TRBV7-3	TRBD1	.	TRBJ1-5	TGTGCCAGCAGCTTAGTCTGGCAGGGGGGTATGAAGGGTAGGAGCAATCAGCCCCAGCATTTT	CASSLVWQGGMKGRSNQPQHF
TRBV20-1	TRBD2	.	TRBJ2-7	TGCAGTGCTAGATCGGGGGGGCAGCAGTACTTC	CSARSGGQQYF
TRBV4-3	TRBD1	.	TRBJ1-4	TGCGCCAGCAGCCAACGGGTGGGGGACAGTAATGAAAAACTGTTTTTT	CASSQRVGDSNEKLFF
TRBV6-1	TRBD1	.	TRBJ1-6	TGTGCCAGCATCCCTGATGGAGCAGGGGGCTGGACCCTCCACTTT	CASIPDGAGGWTLHF
TRBV4-1	TRBD2	.	TRBJ2-3	TGCGCCAGCAGCCAACCTAGCGGGGGGGCAACAGATACGCAGTATTTT	CASSQPSGGATDTQYF
TRBV5-1	TRBD2	.	TRBJ2-3	TGCGCCAGCAGCTTGGAACCTAGCGGGGGGTCGAGCACAGATACGCAGTATTTT	CASSLEPSGGSSTDTQYF
TRBV4-1	.	.	TRBJ1-1	TGCGCCAGCAGCCAGAGACAGGAAGCTTTCTTT	CASSQRQEAFF